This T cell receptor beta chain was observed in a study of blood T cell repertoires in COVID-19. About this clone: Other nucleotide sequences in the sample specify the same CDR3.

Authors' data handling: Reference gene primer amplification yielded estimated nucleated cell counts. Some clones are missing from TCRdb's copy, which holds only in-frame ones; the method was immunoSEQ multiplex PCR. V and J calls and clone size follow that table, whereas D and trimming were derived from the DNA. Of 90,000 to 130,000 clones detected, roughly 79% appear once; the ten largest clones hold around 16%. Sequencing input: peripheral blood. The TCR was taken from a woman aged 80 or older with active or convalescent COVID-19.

The CDR3: CASSVPGTRNNEQFF. CDR3 nucleotides: TGTGCCAGCTCGGTCCCCGGGACTAGGAACAATGAGCAGTTCTTC. The rearrangement links TRBV18 to TRBJ2-1; TRBD2 matches 8 bases. With V trimmed by 6 bases and J by 5 bases, 9 bases remained unmatched. This CDR3 is 15 amino acids long. Germline CDR1 reads KGHSH; CDR2 reads LQKENI.